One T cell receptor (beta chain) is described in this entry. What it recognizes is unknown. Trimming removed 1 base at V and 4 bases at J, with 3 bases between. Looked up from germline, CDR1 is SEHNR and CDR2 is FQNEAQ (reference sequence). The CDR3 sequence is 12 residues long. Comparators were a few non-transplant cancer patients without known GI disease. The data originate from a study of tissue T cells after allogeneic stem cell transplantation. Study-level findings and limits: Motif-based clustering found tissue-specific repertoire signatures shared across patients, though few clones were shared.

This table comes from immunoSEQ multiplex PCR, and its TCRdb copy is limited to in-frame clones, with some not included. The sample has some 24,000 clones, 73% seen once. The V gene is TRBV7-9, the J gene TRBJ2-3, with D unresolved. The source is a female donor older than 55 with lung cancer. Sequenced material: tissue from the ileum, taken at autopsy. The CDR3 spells CASSLGPDTQYF. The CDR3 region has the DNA TGTGCCAGCAGCTTAGGGCCAGATACGCAGTATTTT.